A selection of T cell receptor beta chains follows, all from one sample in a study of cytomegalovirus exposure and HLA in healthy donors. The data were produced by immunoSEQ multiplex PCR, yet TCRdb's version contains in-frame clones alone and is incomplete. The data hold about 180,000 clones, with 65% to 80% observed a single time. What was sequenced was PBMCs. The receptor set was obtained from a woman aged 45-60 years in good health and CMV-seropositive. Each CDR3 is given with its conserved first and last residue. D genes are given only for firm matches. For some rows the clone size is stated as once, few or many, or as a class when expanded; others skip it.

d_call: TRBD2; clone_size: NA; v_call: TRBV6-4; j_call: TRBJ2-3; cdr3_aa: CTSSRTSGGGTDTQYF; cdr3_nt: TGTACCAGCAGTCGAACCTCGGGAGGAGGGACAGATACGCAGTATTTT
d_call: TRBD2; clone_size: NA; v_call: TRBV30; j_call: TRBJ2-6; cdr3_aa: CAWDSGPSSGANVLTF; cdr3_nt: TGTGCCTGGGATAGCGGGCCCAGTTCTGGGGCCAACGTCCTGACTTTC
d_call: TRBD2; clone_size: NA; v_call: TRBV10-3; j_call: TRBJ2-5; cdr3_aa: CAISPGTSVQETQYF; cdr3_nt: TGTGCCATCAGCCCCGGGACTAGCGTCCAAGAGACCCAGTACTTC
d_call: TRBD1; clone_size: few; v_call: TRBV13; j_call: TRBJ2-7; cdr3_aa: CASSSGADREQYF; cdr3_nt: TGTGCCAGCAGCTCCGGGGCGGACAGGGAGCAGTACTTC
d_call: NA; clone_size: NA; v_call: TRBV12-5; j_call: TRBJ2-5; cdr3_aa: CASGFLGGVAETQYF; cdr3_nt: TGTGCTAGTGGTTTCCTAGGCGGGGTTGCAGAGACCCAGTACTTC
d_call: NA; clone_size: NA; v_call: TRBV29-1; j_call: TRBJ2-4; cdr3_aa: CFEAGKNIQYF; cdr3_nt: TGCTTCGAGGCTGGCAAAAACATTCAGTACTTC
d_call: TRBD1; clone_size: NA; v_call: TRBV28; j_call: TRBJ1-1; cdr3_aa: CASSFLDRGDTEAFF; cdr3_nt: TGTGCCAGCAGTTTCCTGGACAGGGGAGACACTGAAGCTTTCTTT
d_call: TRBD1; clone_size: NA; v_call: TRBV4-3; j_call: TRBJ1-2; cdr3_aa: CASSQNYRGRYYGYTF; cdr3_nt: TGCGCCAGCAGCCAGAACTACAGGGGCCGGTACTATGGCTACACCTTC
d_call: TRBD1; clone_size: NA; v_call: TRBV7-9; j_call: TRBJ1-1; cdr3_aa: CASRKTGDTEAFF; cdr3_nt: TGTGCCAGCAGGAAGACAGGGGACACTGAAGCTTTCTTT
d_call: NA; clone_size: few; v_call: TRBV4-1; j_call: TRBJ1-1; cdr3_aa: CASSQVLTLERTEAFF; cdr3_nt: TGCGCCAGCAGCCAAGTTTTGACTCTGGAACGGACTGAAGCTTTCTTT
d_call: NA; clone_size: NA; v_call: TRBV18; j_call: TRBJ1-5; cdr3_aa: CASSPEVVQPQHF; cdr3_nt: TGTGCCAGCTCACCAGAGGTAGTTCAGCCCCAGCATTTT
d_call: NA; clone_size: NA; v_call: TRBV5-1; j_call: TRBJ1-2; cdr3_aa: CASMGDLYGYTF; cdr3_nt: TGCGCCAGCATGGGAGATCTCTATGGCTACACCTTC
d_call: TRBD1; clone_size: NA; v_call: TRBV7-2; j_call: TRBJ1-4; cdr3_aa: CASSPSPFDRGNEKLFF; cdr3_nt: TGTGCCAGCAGCCCCAGCCCTTTCGACAGGGGCAATGAAAAACTGTTTTTT
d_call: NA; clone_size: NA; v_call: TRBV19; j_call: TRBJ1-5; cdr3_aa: CASRLGRRYQPQHF; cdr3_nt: TGTGCCAGTAGACTGGGGCGCAGGTACCAGCCCCAGCATTTT
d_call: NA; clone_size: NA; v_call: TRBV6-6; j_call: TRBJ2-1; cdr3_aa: CASSPTYNEQFF; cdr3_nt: TGTGCCAGCAGCCCGACTTACAATGAGCAGTTCTTC
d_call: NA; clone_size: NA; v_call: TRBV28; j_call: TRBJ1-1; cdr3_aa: CASSTGAGAYSTEAFF; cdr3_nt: TGTGCCAGCAGCACTGGTGCAGGGGCGTATAGCACTGAAGCTTTCTTT
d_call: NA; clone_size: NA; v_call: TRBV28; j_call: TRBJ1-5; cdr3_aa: CASSFGQSNQPQHF; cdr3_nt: TGTGCCAGCAGTTTCGGACAGAGCAATCAGCCCCAGCATTTT
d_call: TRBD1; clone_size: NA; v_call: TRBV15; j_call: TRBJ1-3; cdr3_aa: CATSRDRGQGGNTIYF; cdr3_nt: TGTGCCACCAGCAGAGATCGCGGACAGGGGGGAAACACCATATATTTT
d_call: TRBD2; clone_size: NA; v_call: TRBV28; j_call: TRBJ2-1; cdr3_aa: CASRLRAGLNPHNEQFF; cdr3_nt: TGTGCCAGCAGACTTCGAGCGGGATTAAATCCCCACAATGAGCAGTTCTTC
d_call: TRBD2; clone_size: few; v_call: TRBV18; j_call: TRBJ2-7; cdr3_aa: CASSPPAAGGAYEQYF; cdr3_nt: TGTGCCAGCTCACCACCCGCCGCCGGGGGGGCCTACGAGCAGTACTTC
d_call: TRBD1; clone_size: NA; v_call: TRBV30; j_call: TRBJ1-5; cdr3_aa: CAWSNLQGSNQPQHF; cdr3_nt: TGTGCCTGGAGTAATCTACAGGGGAGCAATCAGCCCCAGCATTTT
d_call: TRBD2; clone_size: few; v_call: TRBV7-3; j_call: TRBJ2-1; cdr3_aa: CASSFAGGPTFF; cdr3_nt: TGTGCCAGCAGCTTCGCGGGGGGGCCTACATTCTTC
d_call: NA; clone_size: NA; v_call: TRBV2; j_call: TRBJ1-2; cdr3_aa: CASSEPELSYGYTF; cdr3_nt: TGTGCCAGCAGTGAGCCTGAACTCTCCTATGGCTACACCTTC
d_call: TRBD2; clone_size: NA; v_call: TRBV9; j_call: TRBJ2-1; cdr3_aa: CASSVEAGGYNEQFF; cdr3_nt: TGTGCCAGCAGCGTAGAGGCGGGAGGCTACAATGAGCAGTTCTTC
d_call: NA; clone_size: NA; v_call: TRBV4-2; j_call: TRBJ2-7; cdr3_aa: CASSHPAEPSEQYF; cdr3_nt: TGTGCCAGCAGCCATCCAGCGGAACCTAGCGAGCAGTACTTC
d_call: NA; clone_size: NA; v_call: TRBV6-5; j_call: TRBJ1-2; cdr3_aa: CATRGDYYGYTF; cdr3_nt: TGTGCAACGAGAGGGGACTACTATGGCTACACCTTC
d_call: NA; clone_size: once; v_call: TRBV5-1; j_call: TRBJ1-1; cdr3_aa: CASSLTAMNTEAFF; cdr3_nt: TGCGCCAGCAGCTTGACAGCCATGAACACTGAAGCTTTCTTT
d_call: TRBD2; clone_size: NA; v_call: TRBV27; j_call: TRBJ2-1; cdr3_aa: CASSAPGGSGRARVSEQFF; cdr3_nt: TGTGCCAGCAGCGCCCCCGGGGGCAGCGGGAGGGCCCGGGTCAGCGAGCAGTTCTTC
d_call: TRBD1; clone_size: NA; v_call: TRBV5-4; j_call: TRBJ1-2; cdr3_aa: CASSLPQGDRGYTF; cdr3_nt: TGTGCCAGCAGCTTGCCCCAGGGGGACAGGGGCTACACCTTC
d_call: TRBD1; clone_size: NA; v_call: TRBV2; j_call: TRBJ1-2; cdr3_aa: CASSDLGQGYGYTF; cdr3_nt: TGTGCCAGCAGTGATCTGGGACAGGGGTATGGCTACACCTTC
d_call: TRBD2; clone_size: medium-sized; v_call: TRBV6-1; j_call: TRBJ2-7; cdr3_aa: CASSVNLGGGSYEQYF; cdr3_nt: TGTGCCAGCAGTGTTAACCTGGGGGGGGGCTCCTACGAGCAGTACTTC
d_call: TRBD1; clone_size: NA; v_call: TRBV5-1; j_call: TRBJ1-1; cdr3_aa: CASSLGDRGHTEAFF; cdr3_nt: TGCGCCAGCAGCTTGGGAGACAGGGGGCACACTGAAGCTTTCTTT
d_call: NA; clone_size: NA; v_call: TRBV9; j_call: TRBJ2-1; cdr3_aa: CASSVGVAWRDEQFF; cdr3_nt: TGTGCCAGCAGCGTAGGGGTAGCGTGGCGGGATGAGCAGTTCTTC
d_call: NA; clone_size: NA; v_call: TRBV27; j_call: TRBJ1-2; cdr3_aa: CASSLGLGAPYGYTF; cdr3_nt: TGCGCCAGCAGTTTAGGTTTGGGGGCCCCCTATGGCTACACCTTC
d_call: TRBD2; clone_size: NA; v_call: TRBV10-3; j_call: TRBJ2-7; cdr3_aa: CAIRTIGTSGYLYEQYF; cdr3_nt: TGTGCCATCAGGACAATAGGGACTAGCGGGTACCTTTACGAGCAGTACTTC
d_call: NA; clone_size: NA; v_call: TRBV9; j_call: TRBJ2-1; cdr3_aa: CASSVGAGGEQFF; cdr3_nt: TGTGCCAGCAGCGTAGGGGCGGGCGGAGAGCAGTTCTTC
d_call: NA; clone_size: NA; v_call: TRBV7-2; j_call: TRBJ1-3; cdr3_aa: CASSFRGRVTSGNTIYF; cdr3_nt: TGTGCCAGCAGCTTTAGGGGCAGGGTAACCTCTGGAAACACCATATATTTT
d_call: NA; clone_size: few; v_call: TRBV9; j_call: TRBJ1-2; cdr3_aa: CASSPVQGRVGYTF; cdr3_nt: TGTGCCAGCAGCCCCGTGCAAGGTCGGGTCGGCTACACCTTC
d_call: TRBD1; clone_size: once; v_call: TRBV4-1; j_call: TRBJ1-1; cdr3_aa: CASSQRDRGRMNTEAFF; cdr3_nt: TGCGCCAGCAGCCAACGGGACAGGGGGAGGATGAACACTGAAGCTTTCTTT
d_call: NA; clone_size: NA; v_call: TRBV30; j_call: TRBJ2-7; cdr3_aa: CAWSQQGAEQYF; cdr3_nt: TGTGCCTGGAGTCAACAGGGTGCCGAGCAGTACTTC
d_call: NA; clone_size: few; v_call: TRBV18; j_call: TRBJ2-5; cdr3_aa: CASSRSETQYF; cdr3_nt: TGTGCCAGCTCCCGTTCGGAGACCCAGTACTTC
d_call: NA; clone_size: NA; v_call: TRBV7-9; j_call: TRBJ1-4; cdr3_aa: CASSLWAGHREKLFF; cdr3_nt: TGTGCCAGCAGCTTATGGGCGGGGCACAGGGAAAAACTGTTTTTT
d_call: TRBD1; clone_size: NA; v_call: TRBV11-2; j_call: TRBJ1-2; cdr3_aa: CASSPGQGALYGYTF; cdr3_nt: TGTGCCAGCAGCCCCGGACAGGGGGCTCTGTATGGCTACACCTTC
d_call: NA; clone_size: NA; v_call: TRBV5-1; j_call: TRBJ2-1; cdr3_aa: CASSLEGTYPPVEFF; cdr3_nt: TGCGCCAGCAGCTTGGAAGGGACATACCCTCCGGTGGAGTTCTTC
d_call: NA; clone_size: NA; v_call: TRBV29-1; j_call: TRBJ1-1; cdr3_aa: CSVRAGGRIEAFF; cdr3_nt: TGCAGCGTCCGCGCGGGGGGGAGGATTGAAGCTTTCTTT
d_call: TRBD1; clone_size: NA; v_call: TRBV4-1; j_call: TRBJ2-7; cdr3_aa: CASSQQGAGGFYEQYF; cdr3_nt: TGCGCCAGCAGCCAACAGGGGGCTGGAGGGTTCTACGAGCAGTACTTC
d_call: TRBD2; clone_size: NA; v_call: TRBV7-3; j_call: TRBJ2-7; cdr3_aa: CASSPWAGEVYEQYF; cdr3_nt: TGTGCCAGCAGCCCCTGGGCGGGGGAAGTCTACGAGCAGTACTTC
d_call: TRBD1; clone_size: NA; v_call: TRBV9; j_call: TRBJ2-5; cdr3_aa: CASSVAWTGDETQYF; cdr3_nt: TGTGCCAGCAGCGTAGCGTGGACAGGGGATGAGACCCAGTACTTC
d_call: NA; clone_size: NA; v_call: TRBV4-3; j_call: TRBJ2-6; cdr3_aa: CASSPDQGSGANVLTF; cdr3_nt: TGCGCCAGCAGCCCAGACCAGGGATCTGGGGCCAACGTCCTGACTTTC
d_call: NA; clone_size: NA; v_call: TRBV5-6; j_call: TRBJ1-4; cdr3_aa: CASSPWTAATNEKLFF; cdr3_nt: TGTGCCAGCAGCCCATGGACAGCCGCAACTAATGAAAAACTGTTTTTT
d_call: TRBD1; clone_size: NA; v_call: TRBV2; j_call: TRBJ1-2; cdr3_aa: CASSESLVQGDYRYGYTF; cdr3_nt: TGTGCCAGCAGTGAATCTCTCGTCCAGGGGGATTACCGATATGGCTACACCTTC
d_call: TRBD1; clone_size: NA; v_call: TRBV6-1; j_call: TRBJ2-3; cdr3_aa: CASSDAGQGGGTDTQYF; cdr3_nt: TGTGCCAGCAGTGATGCGGGACAGGGCGGGGGCACAGATACGCAGTATTTT
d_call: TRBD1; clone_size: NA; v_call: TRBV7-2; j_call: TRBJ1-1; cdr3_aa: CASSLDRGTEAFF; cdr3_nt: TGTGCCAGCAGCTTGGACAGGGGGACTGAAGCTTTCTTT
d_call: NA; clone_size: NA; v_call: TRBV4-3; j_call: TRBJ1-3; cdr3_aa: CASSQLMSSGNTIYF; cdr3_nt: TGCGCCAGCAGCCAATTAATGAGCTCTGGAAACACCATATATTTT
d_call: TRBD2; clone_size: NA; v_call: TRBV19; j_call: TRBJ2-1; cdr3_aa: CASSTTGTSRNNEQFF; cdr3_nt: TGTGCCAGTAGTACCACCGGGACTAGCAGGAACAATGAGCAGTTCTTC
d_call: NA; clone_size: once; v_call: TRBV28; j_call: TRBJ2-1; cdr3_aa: CACQGGATLGYNEQFF; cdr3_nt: TGTGCCTGCCAAGGGGGAGCGACGTTAGGCTACAATGAGCAGTTCTTC
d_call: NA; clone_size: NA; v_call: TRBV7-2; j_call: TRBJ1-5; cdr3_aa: CASSSLGVSQPQHF; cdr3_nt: TGTGCCAGCAGCTCGCTAGGGGTTAGTCAGCCCCAGCATTTT
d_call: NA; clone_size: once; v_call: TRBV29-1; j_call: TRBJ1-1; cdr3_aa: CSSQNTEAFF; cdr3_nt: TGCAGCTCCCAGAACACTGAAGCTTTCTTT
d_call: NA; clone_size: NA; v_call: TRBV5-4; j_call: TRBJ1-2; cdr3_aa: CASSLAPTSQDGYTF; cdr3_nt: TGTGCCAGCAGCTTGGCCCCGACGTCTCAGGATGGCTACACCTTC